The source of this T cell receptor (beta chain) is a study of brain T cells in children with intractable seizures. Trimming removed 5 bases at V and 2 bases at J, with 15 bases between. The germline gives CDR1 MRHNA, CDR2 SNTAGT. The length of the CDR3 is 15 residues. Sample time point: blood from clinic visit 5 months post-surgery; TSC patient then seizure free. Data came from immunoSEQ multiplex PCR; TCRdb stores just in-frame clones and leaves some out. The sample contains about 350,000 clones, roughly 93% of which appear only once. The rearrangement links TRBV6-4 to TRBJ1-2, with D possibly matching TRBD1 (6 bases). This material consisted of peripheral blood, taken roughly 5 months after surgery. This TCR was sampled from a boy under two years old with tuberous sclerosis and intractable seizures. The CDR3 sequence: CASSLTGAPNYGYTF. The CDR3 DNA reads TGTGCCAGCAGTTTAACGGGGGCGCCCAACTATGGCTACACCTTC.